Below, 32 T cell receptor beta chains from the same sample are listed, as sequenced in a study of cytomegalovirus exposure and HLA in healthy donors. Sequenced by immunoSEQ multiplex PCR; TCRdb stores in-frame clones only, minus some. The sample shows 150,000 or so clones, approximately 84% of them seen only once. The sequencing sample was made of PBMCs. These receptors all stem from a man aged 25 to 40 in good health and CMV-seropositive.

V and J are TRBV4-1 and TRBJ2-3; 9 positions match TRBD2. The CDR3 has 16 amino acids. Germline V CDR1 and CDR2: MGHRA, YSYEKL. The ends lost 1 base at V and 3 bases at J; junction bases unmatched: 5. CDR3 loop: CASSQGEGLATDTQYF. For the CDR3, the DNA is TGCGCCAGCAGCCAAGGGGAAGGACTAGCGACAGATACGCAGTATTTT.

The rearrangement links TRBV18 to TRBJ1-1; D is possibly TRBD1 (6 bases). Looked up from germline, CDR1 is KGHSH and CDR2 is LQKENI. V was shortened by 4 bases and J by 5 bases, with 17 bases between the two germline ends. The CDR3 contains 15 residues. This chain's CDR3 is CASSQQGLEMTEAFF. As DNA, the CDR3 is TGTGCCAGCTCACAACAGGGTTTGGAGATGACTGAAGCTTTCTTT.

The chain is built from TRBV5-4 and TRBJ2-7; a weak D match, TRBD1 (7 bases). Germline loops: CDR1 SGHNT, CDR2 YYREEE (reference sequence). The V and J ends lost 4 bases and 2 bases respectively, with 13 bases between them. This CDR3 has 14 amino acids. In nucleotides, the CDR3 is TGTGCCAGCAGCCCTGGCAGGGGGGCCTACGAGCAGTACTTC. Its translation: CASSPGRGAYEQYF.

V usage is TRBV27 and J usage is TRBJ2-7; 7 bases agree with TRBD1. The germline CDR1 and CDR2 sequences are MNHEY and SMNVEV (reference sequence). J gave up 0 bases and V 5 bases, and 4 bases lay outside the gene matches. CDR3 length equals 14 residues. CDR3 protein: CASSRRGFSYEQYF. The CDR3 bases are TGTGCCAGCAGTCGCAGGGGGTTCTCCTACGAGCAGTACTTC.

This chain joins TRBV12-5 and TRBJ2-1; 7 positions agree with TRBD1. V gave up 2 bases and J gave up 3 bases; unmatched junction bases: 7. This CDR3 contains 16 residues. CDR1 is LGHNT, CDR2 FRNRAP, per germline. CDR3: CASGLNRDSNYNEQFF. CDR3 nucleotides: TGTGCTAGTGGTTTGAACCGGGACAGTAACTACAATGAGCAGTTCTTC.

The V gene is TRBV6-1, the J gene TRBJ2-2, with 7 bases aligning to TRBD1. The CDR3 has 15 residues. Trimming took 4 bases from V and 4 from J; bases not matched to a gene: 6. From germline, CDR1 is MNHNS and CDR2 SASEGT. Written as DNA, the CDR3 is TGTGCCAGCAGTGCCGGGACAGTGCGCACCGGGGAGCTGTTTTTT. Translated: CASSAGTVRTGELFF.

The gene calls are TRBV6-5 and TRBJ2-7, with 8 bases matching TRBD1. Germline-derived CDR1 and CDR2 are MNHEY and SVGAGI. The CDR3 length is 14 residues. V shed 7 bases and J 7 bases; nucleotides not matched to a gene: 12. The CDR3 nucleotides are TGTGCCAGCAAGCCGGGACAGGTAACGTGGGAGCAGTACTTC. Protein sequence: CASKPGQVTWEQYF.

The rearrangement uses TRBV11-1 and TRBJ2-5, with D perhaps matching TRBD1 (6 bases). Trimming left V 4 bases short and J 3 bases short, with 15 bases between. CDR1 is SGHAT and CDR2 is FQDESV in the germline V gene (reference sequence). The length of the CDR3 is 15 residues. CDR3 protein: CASSSRTVGEETQYF. In nucleotides, the CDR3 is TGTGCCAGCAGCTCCCGGACAGTCGGCGAAGAGACCCAGTACTTC. Drawing the rest from reference TRBV11-1 and TRBJ2-5, the complete variable domain is EAEVAQSPRYKITEKSQAVAFWCDPISGHATLYWYRQILGQGPELLVQFQDESVVDDSQLPKDRFSAERLKGVDSTLKIQPAELGDSAMYLCASSSRTVGEETQYFGPGTRLLVL.

This chain connects TRBV28 to TRBJ2-1; D is perhaps TRBD1 (6 bases). Germline V gene sequence: CDR1 MDHEN, CDR2 SYDVKM. The CDR3 is 16 amino acids. V shed 6 bases and J shed 3 bases, with 18 bases lying between them. CDR3: CASSPHRDRLYNEQFF. CDR3 sequence (DNA): TGTGCCAGCAGCCCTCACAGGGACCGGCTCTACAATGAGCAGTTCTTC.

The rearrangement uses TRBV2 and TRBJ2-4, with 11 positions matching TRBD2. CDR1 is SNHLY and CDR2 is FYNNEI in the germline V gene. This CDR3 is built from 15 residues. The J segment lost 4 bases and the V segment lost 5 bases, leaving 4 bases of the junction unmatched. The DNA of the CDR3 is TGTGCCAGCAGTTCGAGACTAGCGGGAAAAAACATTCAGTACTTC. It translates to CASSSRLAGKNIQYF.

This sequence joins TRBV14 and TRBJ1-1, with TRBD1 matching over 7 bases. This CDR3 is 13 amino acids long. Germline lookup yields CDR1 SGHDN and CDR2 FVKESK. V lost 4 bases, J lost 3 bases, and 2 bases stayed unmatched. The CDR3 bases are TGTGCCAGCAGCCTGCAGGGGGACACTGAAGCTTTCTTT. Translated, it gives CASSLQGDTEAFF.

This chain links TRBV6-5 with TRBJ1-1, with TRBD1 matching over 8 bases. Germline assignment: CDR1 MNHEY and CDR2 SVGAGI. Unmatched junction bases numbered 0, after V lost 2 bases and J lost 1 base. The CDR3 spans 14 residues. This CDR3 is CASSYGTGNTEAFF. For the CDR3, the DNA is TGTGCCAGCAGTTACGGGACAGGGAACACTGAAGCTTTCTTT.

The rearrangement uses TRBV6-5 and TRBJ2-3, with 9 bases fitting TRBD1. CDR3 length: 14 residues. V was pared by 6 bases and J by 2 bases, with 3 bases of the junction left unmatched. In germline, CDR1 is MNHEY, CDR2 SVGAGI. The CDR3 bases are TGTGCCAGCAGCTACAGGGGGCCCACAGATACGCAGTATTTT. Translating it yields CASSYRGPTDTQYF.

This chain joins TRBV5-1 and TRBJ2-2; 10 positions agree with TRBD1. This CDR3 contains 17 residues. V trimming: 4 bases; J trimming: 6 bases; junction bases outside the gene matches: 12. CDR1 is SGHRS, CDR2 YFSETQ, per germline. The chain's CDR3 is CASSPGVGTGVSGELFF. The CDR3 coding sequence is TGCGCCAGCAGCCCGGGGGTCGGGACAGGGGTCTCCGGGGAGCTGTTTTTT.

The chain couples TRBV4-1 to TRBJ1-1; 7 nucleotides agree with TRBD1. CDR1 is MGHRA and CDR2 is YSYEKL in the germline V gene. The J segment lost 6 bases and the V segment lost 2 bases, leaving 6 bases of the junction unmatched. This CDR3 is 14 amino acids long. The CDR3 nucleotides read TGCGCCAGCAGCCAACGAGGGGGGACAGCTGAAGCTTTCTTT. It is translated as CASSQRGGTAEAFF.

The table lists this clone with a count of one. The CDR3 nucleotides are TGTGCCAGCAGCACACCTCGGCAGGGGTTTGACTACACCTTC. Amino acids: CASSTPRQGFDYTF. This chain uses TRBV11-2 with TRBJ1-2, with TRBD1 as a possible D gene (6 bases). The V gene lost 5 bases and the J gene lost 10 bases, with 20 bases spanning the gap. The CDR3 is made up of 14 amino acids. CDR1 is SGHAT, CDR2 FQNNGV, per germline. The variable domain in full, completed from reference TRBV11-2 and TRBJ1-2, reads EAGVAQSPRYKIIEKRQSVAFWCNPISGHATLYWYQQILGQGPKLLIQFQNNGVVDDSQLPKDRFSAERLKGVDSTLKIQPAKLEDSAVYLCASSTPRQGFDYTFGSGTRLTVV.

This chain links TRBV7-6 with TRBJ1-2; 10 bases line up with TRBD1. The CDR3 has 13 residues. In germline, CDR1 is SGHVS, CDR2 FNYEAQ. V lost 4 bases, J lost 8 bases, and 4 bases stayed unmatched. The CDR3 region is CASSSGQGQGYTF. CDR3 nucleotides: TGTGCCAGCAGCTCGGGACAGGGGCAGGGCTACACCTTC.

V usage is TRBV6-1 and J usage is TRBJ1-2, with a weak D call TRBD1 (6 bases). The CDR3 length is 13 residues. V was cut by 6 bases and J by 7 bases, with 15 bases left in between. Germline CDR1 is MNHNS and CDR2 is SASEGT. DNA of the CDR3: TGTGCCAGCAGGGTTACAGGGTCTGGTGGCTACACCTTC. Amino acids: CASRVTGSGGYTF.

This clone occurred many times. The chain combines TRBV9 with TRBJ1-6; D may be TRBD1 (5 bases). This CDR3 spans 13 amino acids. The germline V gene encodes CDR1 SGDLS and CDR2 YYNGEE. Trimming shortened V by 2 bases and J by 7 bases, and 7 bases separated the two germline ends. The DNA of the CDR3 is TGTGCCAGCAGCGTCCAGGGAAATTCACCCCTCCACTTT. Translating it yields CASSVQGNSPLHF.

This clone occurred a few times. The chain has TRBV29-1 and TRBJ2-3; 9 bases match TRBD1. Germline-derived CDR1 and CDR2 are SQVTM and ANQGSEA. The junction had 11 bases not matched to a gene; V was cut back by 6 bases and J by 4 bases. This CDR3 contains 15 residues. As DNA, the CDR3 is TGCAGCGTGGGTTCTAGGACAGGGGTAGCAGATACGCAGTATTTT. This gives the protein CSVGSRTGVADTQYF.

This clone was recorded once. The genes are TRBV5-1 and TRBJ2-5, with TRBD2 matching 11 bases. V was clipped by 0 bases and J by 1 base; unmatched bases: 2. The CDR3 totals 16 residues. The germline V gene encodes CDR1 SGHRS and CDR2 YFSETQ. The CDR3 spells CASSLETSGGQETQYF. Here the CDR3 DNA reads TGCGCCAGCAGCTTGGAAACTAGCGGGGGCCAAGAGACCCAGTACTTC.

The chain couples TRBV28 to TRBJ2-5, with TRBD2 as a possible D gene (6 bases). The germline V and J ends were trimmed by 6 bases and 5 bases, with 22 bases remaining between them. The CDR3 consists of 16 residues. Germline values: CDR1 MDHEN, CDR2 SYDVKM. DNA of the CDR3: TGTGCCAGCAGGAACGGACAAGAGAGGGACTCGGAGACCCAGTACTTC. It encodes CASRNGQERDSETQYF.

This chain uses TRBV11-3 with TRBJ2-1; the D is unclear. Germline CDR1 is SGHNT and CDR2 is YENEEA. The CDR3 loop spans 15 amino acids. The germline V and J ends were trimmed by 0 bases and 5 bases, with 11 bases remaining between them. The CDR3 protein is CASSLDLGNHNEQFF. The DNA of the CDR3 is TGTGCCAGCAGCTTAGATCTAGGCAACCACAATGAGCAGTTCTTC.

V gene TRBV29-1 combines with J gene TRBJ1-1, with TRBD1 as a possible D gene (5 bases). The CDR3 loop spans 10 amino acids. Per germline, CDR1 SQVTM and CDR2 ANQGSEA. The ends were cut back, 3 bases at V and 6 bases at J, with 5 bases in the middle. CDR3 amino acids: CSVETAEAFF. The DNA of the CDR3 is TGCAGCGTTGAGACAGCTGAAGCTTTCTTT.

The CDR3 DNA sequence: TGTGCCTGCGGGTCCTACGAGCAGTACTTC. Amino acids: CACGSYEQYF. V and J are TRBV28 and TRBJ2-7, with D possibly being TRBD2 (5 bases). The V gene lost 11 bases and the J gene lost 1 base, with 6 bases spanning the gap. The CDR3 runs to 10 residues. CDR1 and CDR2 (germline): MDHEN, SYDVKM.

This clone showed up just once. The chain has TRBV6-6 and TRBJ2-1; 8 bases match TRBD2. This CDR3 has 14 residues. V was clipped by 2 bases and J by 3 bases; unmatched bases: 0. Germline loops: CDR1 MNHNY, CDR2 SVGAGI (reference sequence). The CDR3 region has the DNA TGTGCCAGCAGTTACGGGACTAGCTACAATGAGCAGTTCTTC. It encodes CASSYGTSYNEQFF.

V usage is TRBV6-1 and J usage is TRBJ2-5, with TRBD1 as a possible D gene (5 bases). Trimming pared 1 base from V and 7 bases from J, leaving 7 bases between. Germline-derived CDR1 and CDR2 are MNHNS and SASEGT. The CDR3 loop spans 12 amino acids. For the CDR3, the DNA is TGTGCCAGCAGTGAAGTTCAGGGGACCCAGTACTTC. It is translated as CASSEVQGTQYF.

The V and J genes are TRBV7-2 and TRBJ2-5, with 7 bases aligning to TRBD1. This CDR3 contains 15 residues. The ends lost 1 base at V and 0 bases at J; junction bases unmatched: 2. Germline lookup yields CDR1 SGHTA and CDR2 FQGNSA. CDR3 DNA sequence: TGTGCCAGCAGCTTAGTGACAGGGAACCAAGAGACCCAGTACTTC. Its protein is CASSLVTGNQETQYF.

The J gene is TRBJ1-3, the V gene TRBV28; tentative D call: TRBD1 (6 bases). V was clipped by 2 bases and J by 4 bases, with 18 bases between them. The CDR3 is made up of 17 amino acids. Germline V gene lookup returns CDR1 MDHEN and CDR2 SYDVKM. CDR3 bases: TGTGCCAGCAGTTTAGGGGTCAGGGGCCTGGGCGGAAACACCATATATTTT. Protein sequence: CASSLGVRGLGGNTIYF.

The chain uses TRBV11-3 and TRBJ2-2; the match to TRBD2 covers 11 bases. Germline assignment: CDR1 SGHNT and CDR2 YENEEA. The V gene end was trimmed by 1 base and the J gene end by 5 bases; junction bases not matched to a gene: 6. This CDR3 has 17 amino acids. Here the CDR3 DNA reads TGTGCCAGCAGCTTAGGAGGGACTAGCGGTTATACCGGGGAGCTGTTTTTT. Translating it yields CASSLGGTSGYTGELFF.

This chain connects TRBV4-2 to TRBJ1-1; D uncertain. From germline, CDR1 is LGHNA and CDR2 YNFKEQ. The CDR3 has 14 residues. The ends were cut back, 2 bases at V and 3 bases at J, with 10 bases in the middle. The CDR3 is CASSQQPRDTEAFF. The CDR3 DNA is TGTGCCAGCAGCCAACAACCCCGGGACACTGAAGCTTTCTTT.

The chain has TRBV7-6 and TRBJ2-3; 8 nucleotides match TRBD2. V shed 5 bases and J 4 bases; nucleotides not matched to a gene: 5. The CDR3 covers 14 residues. Germline CDR1 is SGHVS and CDR2 is FNYEAQ. CDR3: CASSTGGAADTQYF. In nucleotides, the CDR3 is TGTGCCAGCAGCACCGGGGGGGCGGCAGATACGCAGTATTTT.